This TCR beta chain was captured by sequencing in a study of T cell responses to AZD1222 COVID-19 vaccine. Broader study findings: Breadth and depth of Spike-specific TCRs rose after two AZD1222 doses.

About this clone: The antigen is unknown.

The method was immunoSEQ multiplex PCR; TCRdb's version includes in-frame clones alone and lacks a portion of them. The table records 150,000 to 200,000 clones, 94% of them present only once. CDR3 size: 13 residues. The V gene lost 0 bases and the J gene lost 2 bases, with 2 bases spanning the gap. CDR1 is MNHEY, CDR2 SVGAGI, per germline. This receptor was identified in an adult in good health. The sample here was peripheral blood, taken on day 0 of AZD1222 vaccination. The chain carries TRBV6-5 and TRBJ1-3; D gene uncertain. CDR3: CASSYSTGNTIYF. CDR3 bases: TGTGCCAGCAGTTACTCGACTGGAAACACCATATATTTT.